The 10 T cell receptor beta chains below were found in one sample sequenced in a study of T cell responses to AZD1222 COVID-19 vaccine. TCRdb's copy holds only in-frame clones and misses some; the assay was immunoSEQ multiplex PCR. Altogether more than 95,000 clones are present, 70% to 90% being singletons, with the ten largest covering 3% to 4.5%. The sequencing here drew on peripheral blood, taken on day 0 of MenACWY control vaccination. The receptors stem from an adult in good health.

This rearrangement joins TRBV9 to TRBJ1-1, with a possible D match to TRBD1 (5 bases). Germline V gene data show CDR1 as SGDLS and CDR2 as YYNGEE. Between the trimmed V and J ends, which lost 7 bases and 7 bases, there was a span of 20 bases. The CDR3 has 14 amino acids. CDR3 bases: TGTGCCAGCTCACGGACGGGGGAGAGGGGTGAAGCTTTCTTT. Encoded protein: CASSRTGERGEAFF.

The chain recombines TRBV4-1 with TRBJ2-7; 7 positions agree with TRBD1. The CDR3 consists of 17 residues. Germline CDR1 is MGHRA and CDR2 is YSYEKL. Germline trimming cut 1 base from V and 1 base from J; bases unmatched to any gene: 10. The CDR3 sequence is CASSQVTSRQGSYEQYF. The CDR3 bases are TGCGCCAGCAGCCAAGTTACATCCCGACAGGGATCCTACGAGCAGTACTTC.

The CDR3 coding sequence is TGTGCCAGCTCACCACCGGCCTTAAACAGTAGGAACGAGCAGTACTTC. The encoded protein is CASSPPALNSRNEQYF. This chain uses TRBV18 with TRBJ2-7; D not certain. V lost 0 bases and J 5 bases, leaving 17 bases between the germline ends. Germline CDR1 is KGHSH and CDR2 is LQKENI. This CDR3 spans 16 amino acids.

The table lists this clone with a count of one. The CDR3 DNA reads as TGTGCCAGCAGCTCCGGAGTCAGGGCGAGTGGCTACACCTTC. The encoded protein is CASSSGVRASGYTF. The chain recombines TRBV6-2 or TRBV6-3 with TRBJ1-2; tentative D call: TRBD1 (5 bases). Deletions cut 6 bases from V and 7 bases from J, with 18 bases between. CDR1 is MNHEY and CDR2 is SVGEGT in the germline V gene. The CDR3 totals 14 residues.

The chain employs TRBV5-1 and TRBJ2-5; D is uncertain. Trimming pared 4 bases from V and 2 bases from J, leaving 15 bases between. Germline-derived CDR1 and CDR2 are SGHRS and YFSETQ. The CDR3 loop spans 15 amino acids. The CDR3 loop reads CASSPELRPQETQYF. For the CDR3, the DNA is TGCGCCAGCAGCCCGGAATTGCGGCCACAAGAGACCCAGTACTTC.

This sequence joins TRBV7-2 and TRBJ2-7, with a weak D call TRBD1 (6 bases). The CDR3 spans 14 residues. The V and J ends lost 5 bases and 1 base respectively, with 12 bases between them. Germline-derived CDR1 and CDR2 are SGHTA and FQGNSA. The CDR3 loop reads CASSTQQGSYEQYF. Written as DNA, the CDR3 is TGTGCCAGCAGCACTCAACAGGGTTCCTACGAGCAGTACTTC. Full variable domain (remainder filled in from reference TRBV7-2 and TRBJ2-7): GAGVSQSPSNKVTEKGKDVELRCDPISGHTALYWYRQSLGQGLEFLIYFQGNSAPDKSGLPSDRFSAERTGGSVSTLTIQRTQQEDSAVYLCASSTQQGSYEQYFGPGTRLTVT.

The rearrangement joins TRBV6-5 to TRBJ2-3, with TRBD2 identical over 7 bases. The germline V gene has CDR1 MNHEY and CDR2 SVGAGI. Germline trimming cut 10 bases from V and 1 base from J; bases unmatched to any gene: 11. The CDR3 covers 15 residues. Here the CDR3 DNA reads TGTGCCACCTATCATGGGGGGGGACGCACAGATACGCAGTATTTT. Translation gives CATYHGGGRTDTQYF.

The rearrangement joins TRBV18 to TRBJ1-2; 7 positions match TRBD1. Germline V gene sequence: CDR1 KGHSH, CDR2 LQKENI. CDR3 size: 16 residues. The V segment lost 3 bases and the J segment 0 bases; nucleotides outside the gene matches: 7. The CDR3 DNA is TGTGCCAGCTCACCCCGACAGGGCGCTCCTAACTATGGCTACACCTTC. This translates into CASSPRQGAPNYGYTF. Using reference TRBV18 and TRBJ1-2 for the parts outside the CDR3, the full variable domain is NAGVMQNPRHLVRRRGQEARLRCSPMKGHSHVYWYRQLPEEGLKFMVYLQKENIIDESGMPKERFSAEFPKEGPSILRIQQVVRGDSAAYFCASSPRQGAPNYGYTFGSGTRLTVV.

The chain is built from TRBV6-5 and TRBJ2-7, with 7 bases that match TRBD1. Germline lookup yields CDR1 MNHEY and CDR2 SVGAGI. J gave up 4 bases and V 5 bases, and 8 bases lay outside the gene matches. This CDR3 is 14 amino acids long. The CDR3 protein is CASSQWDSQYEQYF. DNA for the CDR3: TGTGCCAGCAGTCAGTGGGACAGCCAATACGAGCAGTACTTC.

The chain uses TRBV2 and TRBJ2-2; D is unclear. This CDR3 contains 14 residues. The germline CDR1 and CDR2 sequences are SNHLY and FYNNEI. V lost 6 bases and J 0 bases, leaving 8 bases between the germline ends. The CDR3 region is CASRSLANTGELFF. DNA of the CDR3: TGTGCCAGCAGGAGTCTGGCGAACACCGGGGAGCTGTTTTTT.